This TCR beta chain was sequenced during a study of blood T cell repertoires in COVID-19. Study background: Samples came from the United States, Italy and Spain, spanning acute and convalescent COVID-19. T cells, B-cell-depleted T cells, or PBMCs provided the cDNA or gDNA that served as material.

Assay used: immunoSEQ multiplex PCR; TCRdb lists only in-frame clones, some missing. The data show 200,000 to 250,000 clones, around four fifths seen once. The V segment lost 3 bases and the J segment 7 bases; nucleotides outside the gene matches: 10. CDR3 length: 15 amino acids. Germline V lookup: CDR1 SGHNT, CDR2 YYREEE (reference sequence). The TCR comes from a woman aged 80 or over with COVID-19, enrolled during active disease. The sample comprised peripheral blood. V and J are TRBV5-4 and TRBJ2-7; TRBD2 aligns across 10 bases. This CDR3 reads CASSSRSGGVWEQYF. The DNA for the CDR3 is TGTGCCAGCAGCTCCCGAAGCGGGGGGGTATGGGAGCAGTACTTC.